This T cell receptor beta chain was observed in a study of cytomegalovirus exposure and HLA in healthy donors. Study-wide results and caveats: The availability of immune exposure information extended only to CMV serostatus. The study flagged approximately 180 TCR beta chains as cytomegalovirus-associated. Evidence from a later analysis indicated that most CMV-associated TCR beta chains looked HLA-restricted.

The PCR had 60 Vbeta and 13 Jbeta primers. Method: immunoSEQ multiplex PCR; TCRdb's copy keeps in-frame clones and lacks some. The sample holds some 190,000 clones, around 86% seen once. The CDR3 covers 15 residues. In germline, CDR1 is SGHVS, CDR2 FNYEAQ. The V end was cut by 4 bases, the J end by 3 bases, with 13 bases between. In regard to this clone: As yet, its antigen is unknown.

The chain has TRBV7-6 and TRBJ2-1; TRBD1 might be the D (6 bases). The clonotype was recovered from a woman between 18 and 29 years old in good health and CMV-seronegative. Input material: PBMCs. The CDR3 spells CASSSQGTVYNEQFF. Here the CDR3 DNA reads TGTGCCAGCAGCTCACAGGGTACGGTCTACAATGAGCAGTTCTTC. The complete variable domain, with remaining parts taken from reference TRBV7-6 and TRBJ2-1, reads GAGVSQSPRYKVTKRGQDVALRCDPISGHVSLYWYRQALGQGPEFLTYFNYEAQQDKSGLPNDRFSAERPEGSISTLTIQRTEQRDSAMYRCASSSQGTVYNEQFFGPGTRLTVL.